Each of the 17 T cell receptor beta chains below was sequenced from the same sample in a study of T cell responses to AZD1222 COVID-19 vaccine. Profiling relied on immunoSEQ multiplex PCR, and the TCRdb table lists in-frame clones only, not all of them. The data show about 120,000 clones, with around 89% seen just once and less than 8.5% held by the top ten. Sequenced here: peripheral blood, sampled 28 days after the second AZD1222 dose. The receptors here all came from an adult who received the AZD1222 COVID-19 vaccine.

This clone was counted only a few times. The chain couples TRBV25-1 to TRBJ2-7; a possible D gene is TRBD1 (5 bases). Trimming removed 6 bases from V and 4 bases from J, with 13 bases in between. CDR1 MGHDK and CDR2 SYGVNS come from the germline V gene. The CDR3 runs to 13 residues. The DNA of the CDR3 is TGTGCCAGCAGCCCGCAGGGCTGGTACGAGCAGTACTTC. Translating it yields CASSPQGWYEQYF.

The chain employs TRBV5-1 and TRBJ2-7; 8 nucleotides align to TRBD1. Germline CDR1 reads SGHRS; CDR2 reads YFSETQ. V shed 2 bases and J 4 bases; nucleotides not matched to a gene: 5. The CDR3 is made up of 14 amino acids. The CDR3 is CASSFDRGLYEQYF. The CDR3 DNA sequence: TGCGCCAGCAGCTTTGACAGGGGCCTGTACGAGCAGTACTTC.

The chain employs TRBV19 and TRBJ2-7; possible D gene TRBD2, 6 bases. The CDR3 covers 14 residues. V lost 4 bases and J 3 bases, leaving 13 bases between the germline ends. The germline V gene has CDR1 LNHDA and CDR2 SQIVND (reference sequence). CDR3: CASSSYGGFYEQYF. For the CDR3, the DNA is TGTGCCAGTAGTAGCTATGGGGGGTTCTACGAGCAGTACTTC.

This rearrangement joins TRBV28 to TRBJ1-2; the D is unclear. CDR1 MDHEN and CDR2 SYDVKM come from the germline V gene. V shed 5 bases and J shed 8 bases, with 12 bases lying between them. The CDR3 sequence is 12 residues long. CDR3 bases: TGTGCCAGCAGTACAACAAGATGGGGCTACACCTTC. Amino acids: CASSTTRWGYTF.

The CDR3 DNA reads as TGTGCCAGCAGCCAAGGGGGCCTCGATTCACCCCTCCACTTT. Translated: CASSQGGLDSPLHF. The chain uses TRBV3-1 (or the pseudogene TRBV3-2) and TRBJ1-6, with D possibly TRBD1 on 5 matching bases. The CDR3 consists of 14 residues. V shed 1 base and J shed 8 bases, with 9 bases lying between them. Germline V gene sequence: CDR1 LGHDT, CDR2 YNNKEL (reference sequence).

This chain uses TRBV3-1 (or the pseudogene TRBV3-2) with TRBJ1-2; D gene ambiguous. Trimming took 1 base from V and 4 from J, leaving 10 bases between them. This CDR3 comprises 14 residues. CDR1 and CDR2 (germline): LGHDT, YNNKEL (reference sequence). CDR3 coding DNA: TGTGCCAGCAGCCAAGTTTCGGGTGGCTATGGCTACACCTTC. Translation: CASSQVSGGYGYTF.

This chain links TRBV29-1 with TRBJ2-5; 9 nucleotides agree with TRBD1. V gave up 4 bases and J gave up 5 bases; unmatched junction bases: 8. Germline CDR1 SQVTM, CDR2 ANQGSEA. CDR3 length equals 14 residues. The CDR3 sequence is CSVVDTGGRETQYF. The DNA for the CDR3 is TGCAGCGTTGTAGACACAGGGGGCCGTGAGACCCAGTACTTC. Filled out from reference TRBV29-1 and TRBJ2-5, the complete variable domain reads SAVISQKPSRDICQRGTSLTIQCQVDSQVTMMFWYRQQPGQSLTLIATANQGSEATYESGFVIDKFPISRPNLTFSTLTVSNMSPEDSSIYLCSVVDTGGRETQYFGPGTRLLVL.

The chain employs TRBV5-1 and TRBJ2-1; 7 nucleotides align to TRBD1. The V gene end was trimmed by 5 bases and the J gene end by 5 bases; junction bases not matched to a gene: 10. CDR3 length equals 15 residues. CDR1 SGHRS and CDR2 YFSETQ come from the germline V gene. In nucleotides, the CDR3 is TGCGCCAGCAGTTCTCGGGACAGTCCGGACAATGAGCAGTTCTTC. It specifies CASSSRDSPDNEQFF.

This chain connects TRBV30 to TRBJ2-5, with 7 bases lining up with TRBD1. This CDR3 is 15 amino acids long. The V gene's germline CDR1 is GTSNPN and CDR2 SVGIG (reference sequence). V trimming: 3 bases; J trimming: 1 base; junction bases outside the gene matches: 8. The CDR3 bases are TGTGCCTGGAGCCAGACAGGGAGCCTCCAAGAGACCCAGTACTTC. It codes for CAWSQTGSLQETQYF.

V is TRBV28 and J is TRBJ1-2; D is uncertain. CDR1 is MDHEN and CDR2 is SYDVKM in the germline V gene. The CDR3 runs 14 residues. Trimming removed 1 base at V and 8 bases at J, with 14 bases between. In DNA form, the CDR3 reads TGTGCCAGCAGTTTATTGTCAGCCATTCGGGGCTACACCTTC. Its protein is CASSLLSAIRGYTF.

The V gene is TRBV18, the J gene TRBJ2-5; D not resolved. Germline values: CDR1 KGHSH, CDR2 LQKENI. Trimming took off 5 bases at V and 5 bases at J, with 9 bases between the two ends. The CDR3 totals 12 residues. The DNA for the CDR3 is TGTGCCAGCTCAACCGCCTTGGAGACCCAGTACTTC. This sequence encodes CASSTALETQYF.

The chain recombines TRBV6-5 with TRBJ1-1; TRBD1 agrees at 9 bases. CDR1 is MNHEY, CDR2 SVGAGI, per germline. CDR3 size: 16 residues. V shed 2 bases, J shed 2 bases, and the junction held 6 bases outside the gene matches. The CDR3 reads CASSYGWDRVNTEAFF. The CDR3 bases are TGTGCCAGCAGTTACGGGTGGGACAGGGTAAACACTGAAGCTTTCTTT.

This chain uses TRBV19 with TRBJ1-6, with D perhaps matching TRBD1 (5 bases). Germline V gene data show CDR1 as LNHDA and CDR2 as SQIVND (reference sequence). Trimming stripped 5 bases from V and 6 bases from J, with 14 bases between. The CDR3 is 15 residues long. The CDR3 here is CASSSFDSFNSPLHF. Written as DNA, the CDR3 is TGTGCCAGTAGTTCGTTTGACAGTTTTAATTCACCCCTCCACTTT.

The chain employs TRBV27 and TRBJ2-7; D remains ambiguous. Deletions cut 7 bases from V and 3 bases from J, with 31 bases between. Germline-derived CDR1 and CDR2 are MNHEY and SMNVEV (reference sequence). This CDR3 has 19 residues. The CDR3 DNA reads TGTGCCAGCAAACATCGGGCAGGAGAGGACGTCATCGGGCTCTACGAGCAGTACTTC. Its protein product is CASKHRAGEDVIGLYEQYF.

The CDR3 DNA reads as TGTGCCAGCAGCCAAGATCGAGGGTTGGGTGGCCATGGCTACACCTTC. It codes for CASSQDRGLGGHGYTF. V usage is TRBV3-1 (or the pseudogene TRBV3-2) and J usage is TRBJ1-2; no reliable D call. V shed 0 bases and J shed 6 bases, with 17 bases lying between them. The germline V gene encodes CDR1 LGHDT and CDR2 YNNKEL (reference sequence). This CDR3 has 16 residues.

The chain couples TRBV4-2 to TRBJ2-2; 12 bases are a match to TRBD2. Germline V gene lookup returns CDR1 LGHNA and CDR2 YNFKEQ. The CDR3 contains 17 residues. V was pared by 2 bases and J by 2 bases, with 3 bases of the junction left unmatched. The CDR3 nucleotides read TGTGCCAGCAGCCAAAGGACTAGCGGGGAAAACACCGGGGAGCTGTTTTTT. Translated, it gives CASSQRTSGENTGELFF.

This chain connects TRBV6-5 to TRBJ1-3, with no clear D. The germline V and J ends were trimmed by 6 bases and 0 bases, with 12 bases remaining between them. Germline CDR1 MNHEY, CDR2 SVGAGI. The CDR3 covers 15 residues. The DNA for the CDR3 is TGTGCCAGCAGGCAAGGGATTGGCTCTGGAAACACCATATATTTT. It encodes CASRQGIGSGNTIYF.